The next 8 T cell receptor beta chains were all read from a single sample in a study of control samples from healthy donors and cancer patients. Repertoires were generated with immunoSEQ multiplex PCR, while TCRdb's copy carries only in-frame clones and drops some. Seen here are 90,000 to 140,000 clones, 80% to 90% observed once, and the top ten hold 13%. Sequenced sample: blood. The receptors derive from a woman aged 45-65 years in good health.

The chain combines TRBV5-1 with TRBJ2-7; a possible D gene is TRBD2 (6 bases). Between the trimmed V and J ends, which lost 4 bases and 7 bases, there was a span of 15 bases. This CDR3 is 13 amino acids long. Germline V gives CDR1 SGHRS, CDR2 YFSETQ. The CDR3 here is CASSPAGMGEQYF. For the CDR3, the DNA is TGCGCCAGCAGCCCTGCGGGGATGGGGGAGCAGTACTTC.

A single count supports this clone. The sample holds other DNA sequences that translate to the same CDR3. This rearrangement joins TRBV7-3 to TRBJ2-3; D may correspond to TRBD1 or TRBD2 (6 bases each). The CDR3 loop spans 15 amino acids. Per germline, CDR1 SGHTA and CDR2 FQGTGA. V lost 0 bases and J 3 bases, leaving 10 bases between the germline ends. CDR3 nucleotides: TGTGCCAGCAGCTTAACGGGGGGCGGGACAGATACGCAGTATTTT. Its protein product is CASSLTGGGTDTQYF.

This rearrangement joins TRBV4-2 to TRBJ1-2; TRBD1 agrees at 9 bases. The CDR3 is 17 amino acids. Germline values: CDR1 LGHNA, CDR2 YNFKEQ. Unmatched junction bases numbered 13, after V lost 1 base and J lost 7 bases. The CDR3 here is CASSQAGTGTGFGGYTF. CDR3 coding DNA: TGTGCCAGCAGCCAAGCCGGGACCGGGACAGGGTTTGGTGGCTACACCTTC.

The CDR3: CASSLTGGGGSYTYEQYF. DNA for the CDR3: TGTGCCAGCAGTTTAACCGGGGGGGGAGGAAGCTACACCTACGAGCAGTACTTC. The rearrangement links TRBV27 to TRBJ2-7; 8 positions match TRBD2. J lost 2 bases, V lost 2 bases, and 14 bases had no gene match. The CDR3 has 18 amino acids. Germline-derived CDR1 and CDR2 are MNHEY and SMNVEV (reference sequence).

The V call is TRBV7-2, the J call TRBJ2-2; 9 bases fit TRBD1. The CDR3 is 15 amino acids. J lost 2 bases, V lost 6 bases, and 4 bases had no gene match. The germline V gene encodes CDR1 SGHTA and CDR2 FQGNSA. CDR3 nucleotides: TGTGCCAGCAGGCAGGGACAGGGAAACACCGGGGAGCTGTTTTTT. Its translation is CASRQGQGNTGELFF.

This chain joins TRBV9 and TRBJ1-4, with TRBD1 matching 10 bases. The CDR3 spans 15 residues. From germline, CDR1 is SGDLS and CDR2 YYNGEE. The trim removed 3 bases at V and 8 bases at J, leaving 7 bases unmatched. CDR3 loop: CASSARDRGWEKLFF. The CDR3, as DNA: TGTGCCAGCAGCGCACGGGACAGGGGTTGGGAAAAACTGTTTTTT.

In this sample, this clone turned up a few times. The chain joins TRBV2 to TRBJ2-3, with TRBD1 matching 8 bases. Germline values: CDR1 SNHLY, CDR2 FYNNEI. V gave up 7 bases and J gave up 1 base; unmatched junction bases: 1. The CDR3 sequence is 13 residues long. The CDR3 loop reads CASKTGGTDTQYF. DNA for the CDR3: TGTGCCAGCAAGACAGGGGGCACAGATACGCAGTATTTT.

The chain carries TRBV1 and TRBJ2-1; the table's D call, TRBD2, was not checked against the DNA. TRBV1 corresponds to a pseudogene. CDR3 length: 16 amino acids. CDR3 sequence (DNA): TGCACCAGCAGCCAAGACTTCGGGGGGCCATACAATGAGCAGTTCTTC. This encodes CTSSQDFGGPYNEQFF.